The next 9 T cell receptor beta chains were all read from a single sample in a study of post-analysis software for immune sequencing data. General study results and limits: TRBV segments more frequent in patients than in controls numbered five and included TRBV5-6, TRBV5-1 and TRBV20-1.

The authors incorporated unique molecular identifiers into the TCR beta cDNA libraries. Each CDR3 protein is one row after TCRdb ran MiXCR on the PCR reads. Of 600,000 to 750,000 distinct CDR3 sequences in the sample, around 64% were seen once. These receptors are not linked to any known antigen. Input material: blood. The receptor source for this set is a girl aged 2 to 9 with multiple sclerosis.

J is TRBJ2-7 and V is TRBV20-1, with 9 bases that match TRBD2. J lost 3 bases, V lost 3 bases, and 9 bases had no gene match. Germline CDR1 and CDR2: DFQATT and SNEGSKA (reference sequence). There are 15 residues in the CDR3. CDR3 DNA sequence: TGCAGTGCTAGTTCCCGAGCGGGAGGTCTCTACGAGCAGTACTTC. Protein: CSASSRAGGLYEQYF.

The gene calls are TRBV7-9 and TRBJ2-2; D may be TRBD1 or TRBD2 (5 bases each). The germline gives CDR1 SEHNR, CDR2 FQNEAQ (reference sequence). V lost 0 bases, J lost 7 bases, and 21 bases lay in between. The CDR3 is 18 residues long. The CDR3 coding sequence is TGTGCCAGCAGCTTAGCTTCCACGGGACCTGGTCGAGGCGGGGAGCTGTTTTTT. Protein: CASSLASTGPGRGGELFF.

V gene TRBV12-3 or TRBV12-4 combines with J gene TRBJ1-2, with D maybe TRBD1 (6 bases). Trimming removed 6 bases from V and 7 bases from J, with 18 bases in between. CDR3 size: 14 residues. CDR3 nucleotides: TGTGCCAGCAGCCCGAGCGGACAGCCGACTGGCTACACCTTC. Protein product: CASSPSGQPTGYTF.

This clonotype appeared once. The V call is TRBV24-1, the J call TRBJ2-2; D is undetermined. Germline CDR1 is KGHDR and CDR2 is SFDVKD. There are 15 residues in the CDR3. V lost 3 bases and J 0 bases, leaving 7 bases between the germline ends. The CDR3 loop reads CATSDVRANTGELFF. CDR3 in DNA: TGTGCCACCAGTGATGTAAGGGCGAACACCGGGGAGCTGTTTTTT.

V usage is TRBV20-1 and J usage is TRBJ2-7; D is uncertain. There are 14 residues in the CDR3. Germline values: CDR1 DFQATT, CDR2 SNEGSKA (reference sequence). V gave up 7 bases and J gave up 4 bases, with 20 bases separating them. As DNA, the CDR3 is TGCAGTGTAGGACCGCACCGAGGACCTTACGAGCAGTACTTC. Its protein is CSVGPHRGPYEQYF.

The V call is TRBV10-3, the J call TRBJ2-1; 13 positions match TRBD2. Unmatched junction bases numbered 3, after V lost 5 bases and J lost 2 bases. The CDR3 consists of 16 residues. Looked up from germline, CDR1 is ENHRY and CDR2 is SYGVKD. In DNA, the CDR3 is TGTGCCATCAGTCCCGGGACTAGCGGGGCCTACAATGAGCAGTTCTTC. Amino acids: CAISPGTSGAYNEQFF.

The rearrangement links TRBV20-1 to TRBJ2-7; no clear D. The J call may not be correct, given that the DNA end is closer to TRBJ2-5. The CDR3 has 11 residues. The V gene's germline CDR1 is DFQATT and CDR2 SNEGSKA (reference sequence). The CDR3, as DNA: TGCAGTGTTAAGCGCCAAGAGACCCAGTACTTC. Translating gives CSVKRQETQYF.

This clonotype was found a few times. The J gene is TRBJ2-1, the V gene TRBV5-1, with D uncertain. Trimming removed 0 bases at V and 4 bases at J, with 11 bases between. This CDR3 is 15 amino acids long. Germline values: CDR1 SGHRS, CDR2 YFSETQ. The CDR3 reads CASSLAGTDYNEQFF. The CDR3 DNA reads as TGCGCCAGCAGCTTGGCAGGAACGGATTACAATGAGCAGTTCTTC.

This clonotype appeared once. V is TRBV10-2 and J is TRBJ1-5; D is unresolved. Deletions cut 3 bases from V and 3 bases from J, with 6 bases between. CDR3 length: 13 amino acids. Germline V gene sequence: CDR1 WSHSY, CDR2 SAAADI. The CDR3 DNA is TGCGCCAGCAGTGATCCGGTCAATCAGCCCCAGCATTTT. Amino acid sequence: CASSDPVNQPQHF.